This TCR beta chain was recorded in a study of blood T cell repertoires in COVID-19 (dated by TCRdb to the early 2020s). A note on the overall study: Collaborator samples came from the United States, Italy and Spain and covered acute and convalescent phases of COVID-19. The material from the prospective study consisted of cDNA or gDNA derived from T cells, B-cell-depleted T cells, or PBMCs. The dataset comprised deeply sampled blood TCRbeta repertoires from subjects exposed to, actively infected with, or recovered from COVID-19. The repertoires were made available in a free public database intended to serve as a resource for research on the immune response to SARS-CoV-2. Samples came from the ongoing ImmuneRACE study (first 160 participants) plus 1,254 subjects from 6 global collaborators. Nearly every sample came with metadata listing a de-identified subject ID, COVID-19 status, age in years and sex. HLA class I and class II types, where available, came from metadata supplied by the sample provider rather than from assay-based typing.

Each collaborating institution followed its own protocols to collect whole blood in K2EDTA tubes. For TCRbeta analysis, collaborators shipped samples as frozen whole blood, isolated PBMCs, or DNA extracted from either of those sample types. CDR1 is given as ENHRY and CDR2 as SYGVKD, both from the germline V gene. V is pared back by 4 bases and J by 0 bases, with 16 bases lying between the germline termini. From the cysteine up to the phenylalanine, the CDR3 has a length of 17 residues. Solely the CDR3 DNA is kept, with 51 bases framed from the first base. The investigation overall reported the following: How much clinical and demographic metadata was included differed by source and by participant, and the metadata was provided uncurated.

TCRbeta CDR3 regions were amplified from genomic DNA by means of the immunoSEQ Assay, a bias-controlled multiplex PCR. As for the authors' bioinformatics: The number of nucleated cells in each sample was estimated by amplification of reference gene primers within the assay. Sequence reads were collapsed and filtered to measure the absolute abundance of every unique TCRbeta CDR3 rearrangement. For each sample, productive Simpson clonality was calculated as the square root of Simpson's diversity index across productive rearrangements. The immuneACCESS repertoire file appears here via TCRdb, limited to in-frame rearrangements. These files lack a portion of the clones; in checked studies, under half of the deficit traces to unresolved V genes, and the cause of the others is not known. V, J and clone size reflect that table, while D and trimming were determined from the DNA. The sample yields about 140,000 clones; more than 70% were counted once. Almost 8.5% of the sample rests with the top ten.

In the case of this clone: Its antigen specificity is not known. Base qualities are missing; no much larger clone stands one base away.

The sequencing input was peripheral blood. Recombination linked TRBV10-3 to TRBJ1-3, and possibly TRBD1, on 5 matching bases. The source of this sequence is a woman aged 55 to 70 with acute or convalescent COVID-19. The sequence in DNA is TGTGCCATCAGTGGAGGGGAGGGGCACCCCTCTGGAAACACCATATATTTT. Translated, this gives CAISGGEGHPSGNTIYF.